This T cell receptor beta chain derives from a study of OX40 agonist ivuxolimab in advanced cancers. V was trimmed by 4 bases and J by 5 bases, leaving 9 bases between them. CDR1 SGHTA and CDR2 FQGTGA come from the germline V gene. The CDR3 covers 13 residues. With respect to this clone: The target antigen is unknown.

Study-wide results and limits: Compared with CD4+, CD8+ T cells on average had more expanded clones. Doses of 0.1 to 3.0 mg/kg were accompanied by clonal expansion of CD4+ and CD8+ blood T cells by week 6.

Samples were taken at baseline and on day 1 of cycles 4 and 7. Assay: immunoSEQ multiplex PCR; the TCRdb copy retains only in-frame clones and omits some. The table has around 35,000 clones, 85% seen once. The chain employs TRBV7-3 and TRBJ2-1; TRBD2 might be the D (5 bases). This TCR was sampled from an adult with an advanced solid tumor such as melanoma, head and neck, liver or kidney cancer. Specimen: CD4+ or CD8+ T cells sorted from blood, collected in a trial of the OX40 agonist ivuxolimab. CDR3 sequence reads: CASSYDGNNEQFF. CDR3 coding DNA: TGTGCCAGCAGCTACGACGGGAACAATGAGCAGTTCTTC.